A single sample gave rise to the 17 T cell receptor beta chains below, sequenced in a study of T cell responses to AZD1222 COVID-19 vaccine. Using immunoSEQ multiplex PCR, the repertoire was profiled, and TCRdb retains in-frame clones only, with some absent. The sample has some 80,000 clones; over 75% are singletons. The starting material was peripheral blood, obtained 28 days after the second AZD1222 dose. The receptors were gathered from an adult who received the AZD1222 COVID-19 vaccine.

The genes are TRBV6-6 and TRBJ1-1; 11 positions agree with TRBD1. Unmatched junction bases numbered 3, after V lost 5 bases and J lost 4 bases. The CDR3 contains 14 residues. CDR1 and CDR2 (germline): MNHNY, SVGAGI (reference sequence). CDR3 residues: CASSGGTGGTEAFF. CDR3 bases: TGTGCCAGCAGTGGTGGGACAGGGGGCACTGAAGCTTTCTTT.

V and J are TRBV29-1 and TRBJ1-2, with TRBD1 matching 9 bases. Per germline, CDR1 SQVTM and CDR2 ANQGSEA. The length of the CDR3 is 14 residues. V gave up 7 bases and J gave up 3 bases; unmatched junction bases: 9. CDR3 nucleotides: TGCAGCGGGTCTGGGGACAGGGTGGACTATGGCTACACCTTC. Translating it yields CSGSGDRVDYGYTF.

The J gene is TRBJ2-3, the V gene TRBV5-1; a possible D gene is TRBD2 (6 bases). Germline V gives CDR1 SGHRS, CDR2 YFSETQ. This CDR3 is 15 amino acids long. V lost 4 bases to trimming and J lost 3 bases, with 15 bases between them. CDR3 DNA sequence: TGCGCCAGCAGCCTCTCCGTGGGGGGAACAGATACGCAGTATTTT. It specifies CASSLSVGGTDTQYF.

About this clone itself: Germline and junction disagree at one end, which may indicate a read error. The chain links TRBV15 to TRBJ1-2, with D perhaps TRBD1 (5 bases). This CDR3 is 19 amino acids long. Germline V gene lookup returns CDR1 LNHNV and CDR2 YYDKDF (reference sequence). The CDR3 DNA reads TGTGCCACCAGAAGAGAGGGAGGCTGGCTCGTGGGGGATAACTATGGCTACACCTTC. Protein sequence: CATRREGGWLVGDNYGYTF.

The rearrangement links TRBV10-3 to TRBJ2-3, with D possibly being TRBD2 (5 bases). Germline CDR1 reads ENHRY; CDR2 reads SYGVKD. Between the trimmed V and J ends, which lost 8 bases and 5 bases, there was a span of 14 bases. This CDR3 comprises 13 residues. The CDR3 region has the DNA TGTGCCATCGGGGAACCCGCGGGAGATACGCAGTATTTT. Translating it yields CAIGEPAGDTQYF.

The J gene is TRBJ1-4, the V gene TRBV12-3 or TRBV12-4; D ambiguous. V lost 3 bases and J lost 8, with 10 bases in between. The CDR3 sequence is 13 residues long. The CDR3 DNA sequence: TGTGCCAGCAGTTTTTCCGGGAGCGAAAAACTGTTTTTT. Translation: CASSFSGSEKLFF.

The chain combines TRBV18 with TRBJ1-4; D perhaps matches TRBD1 (6 bases). V gave up 4 bases and J gave up 4 bases, with 10 bases separating them. CDR1 KGHSH and CDR2 LQKENI come from the germline V gene. The CDR3 consists of 14 residues. CDR3 sequence reads: CASSRGANNEKLFF. The DNA for the CDR3 is TGTGCCAGCTCACGGGGGGCGAATAATGAAAAACTGTTTTTT.

The rearrangement uses TRBV19 and TRBJ2-7; possible D gene TRBD1, 5 bases. CDR3 length: 14 amino acids. Trimming cost V 1 base and J 2 bases, with 9 bases left between them. Germline assignment: CDR1 LNHDA and CDR2 SQIVND (reference sequence). CDR3 protein: CASSIGGGAYEQYF. The DNA of the CDR3 is TGTGCCAGTAGTATAGGGGGCGGAGCCTACGAGCAGTACTTC. Supplemented by reference TRBV19 and TRBJ2-7, the full variable domain reads DGGITQSPKYLFRKEGQNVTLSCEQNLNHDAMYWYRQDPGQGLRLIYYSQIVNDFQKGDIAEGYSVSREKKESFPLTVTSAQKNPTAFYLCASSIGGGAYEQYFGPGTRLTVT.

This sequence joins TRBV29-1 and TRBJ1-6, with a possible D match to TRBD1 (6 bases). V was shortened by 0 bases and J by 10 bases, with 13 bases between the two germline ends. The CDR3 sequence is 14 residues long. In germline, CDR1 is SQVTM, CDR2 ANQGSEA. The CDR3 nucleotides read TGCAGCGTTGAAGACGCAGGGGTAGGATCACCCCTCCACTTT. This translates into CSVEDAGVGSPLHF.

This rearrangement joins TRBV12-3 or TRBV12-4 to TRBJ2-3, with no clear D. CDR3 size: 11 residues. V dropped 0 bases and J dropped 5 bases, with 0 bases sitting between them. The CDR3 protein is CASSLADTQYF. The CDR3 DNA reads TGTGCCAGCAGTTTAGCAGATACGCAGTATTTT.

This chain uses TRBV9 with TRBJ2-7, with a possible D match to TRBD2 (5 bases). Germline assignment: CDR1 SGDLS and CDR2 YYNGEE. Trimming removed 0 bases at V and 5 bases at J, with 15 bases between. CDR3 length: 15 residues. The chain's CDR3 is CASSVDSGYLDEQYF. The CDR3 nucleotides are TGTGCCAGCAGCGTAGATTCGGGGTATCTCGACGAGCAGTACTTC.

Of note for this clone: One end of the junction varies from germline; a read error may be responsible. This specimen includes other DNA sequences encoding the same CDR3. The V call is TRBV5-6, the J call TRBJ2-7; either TRBD1 or TRBD2 may fit D (6 bases each). The germline V gene encodes CDR1 SGHDT and CDR2 YYEEEE. The CDR3 loop spans 13 amino acids. CDR3 DNA sequence: TGTGCCAGTAGCTCGGGGGCAGGGACCGAGCAGTACTTC. It yields the protein CASSSGAGTEQYF.

The genes are TRBV29-1 and TRBJ2-7, with D perhaps matching TRBD1 (5 bases). Trimming removed 4 bases from V and 0 bases from J, with 7 bases in between. The CDR3 is 12 amino acids. CDR1 and CDR2 from the germline V gene are SQVTM and ANQGSEA. CDR3 sequence reads: CSVGQLSYEQYF. The CDR3 coding sequence is TGCAGCGTTGGACAGCTCTCCTACGAGCAGTACTTC.

Written as DNA, the CDR3 is TGCGCCAGCAGCCCGGGCCTCGGACAGGGGGCGCTCGGTCAGCCCCAGCATTTT. This translates into CASSPGLGQGALGQPQHF. This chain joins TRBV5-1 and TRBJ1-5; 11 bases fit TRBD1. The CDR3 runs to 18 residues. V lost 4 bases and J lost 6; bases outside the gene matches: 15. Per the germline V gene, CDR1 is SGHRS and CDR2 is YFSETQ.

This chain connects TRBV7-9 to TRBJ1-4; a possible D gene is TRBD1 (5 bases). This CDR3 has 15 amino acids. The V and J ends lost 4 bases and 8 bases respectively, with 17 bases between them. Germline V CDR1 and CDR2: SEHNR, FQNEAQ (reference sequence). The CDR3 DNA reads TGTGCCAGCAGCTACGACCAGGGTTTAGGGGAAAAACTGTTTTTT. This translates into CASSYDQGLGEKLFF.

The chain recombines TRBV20-1 with TRBJ2-3, with D hard to call. This CDR3 contains 10 residues. The V and J ends lost 3 bases and 6 bases respectively, with 4 bases between them. In germline, CDR1 is DFQATT, CDR2 SNEGSKA (reference sequence). The CDR3 reads CSARWDTQYF. The CDR3 nucleotides are TGCAGTGCTAGGTGGGATACGCAGTATTTT.

This clone has more than one count but fewer than ten. The chain combines TRBV20-1 with TRBJ1-2, with D possibly TRBD1 on 5 matching bases. Germline CDR1 reads DFQATT; CDR2 reads SNEGSKA (reference sequence). V lost 3 bases and J lost 8, with 19 bases in between. This CDR3 is 14 amino acids long. The CDR3 protein is CSASPVGQGGGYTF. The DNA for the CDR3 is TGCAGTGCTAGTCCAGTGGGGCAGGGTGGAGGCTACACCTTC.